Ten or more counts support the clone carrying this T cell receptor (beta chain). Antigen specificity is unknown. The data were obtained in a study of T cells in Graves' hyperthyroidism and ophthalmopathy. Study outcomes and limitations: By a 13 V-J model, ophthalmopathy was set apart from stable hyperthyroidism.

TCR beta CDR3 regions were amplified from RNA transcripts. TCR CDR3 regions were first amplified by RT-PCR with HTBI primers. TCRdb processed the multiplex PCR reads anew with MiXCR; each CDR3 protein has one entry. The sample shows 610,000 or so distinct CDR3 sequences, around 42% of them seen only once. Germline V gene sequence: CDR1 PRHDT, CDR2 FYEKMQ (reference sequence). V dropped 2 bases and J dropped 3 bases, with 11 bases sitting between them. The CDR3 covers 14 residues. This clonotype was sampled from a woman aged 18-29 years with Graves' hyperthyroidism. Sample: peripheral blood or thyroid tissue (not recorded which). This chain uses TRBV13 with TRBJ2-7; D is perhaps TRBD1 (5 bases). CDR3 residues: CASSLQGEVYEQYF. The CDR3 DNA is TGTGCCAGCAGCTTACAGGGCGAGGTCTACGAGCAGTACTTC.